Here is one T cell receptor (beta chain) with its context. This clonotype has more than one count but fewer than ten. Its antigen remains unidentified. Base qualities are not at hand, and no much larger clone is one base apart. The intended sense of this specimen's time point label: sample taken at primary tumor resection. Donors were 70 or so patients with early-stage, untreated non-small cell lung cancer from the lung TRACERx cohort. TCR sequencing used whole RNA extracted from tumor and nontumor lung tissue, or from cryopreserved PBMC samples, without cell sorting. A patient was chosen for TCR sequencing only when enough RNA was available from at least two tumor regions. Preparation of the library involved 5' RACE. Sequencing was carried out with a NextSeq 500. In the TCR library protocol, a unique molecular identifier was attached to each TCR cDNA molecule so that PCR and sequencing errors could be corrected. The source study handled its data this way. TCR identification, UMI-based error correction and CDR3 extraction were performed with Decombinator tools. Expanded TCRs were defined as those above a frequency of 2 per 1,000, corresponding to the top 1% of the tumor frequency distribution. Rényi diversity was computed with the R vegan package after subsampling each repertoire 100 times to 5,000 TCRs. To build CDR3 similarity networks, amino acid triplet string-kernel similarity was used, and CDR3s were connected when their pairwise similarity was above 0.82. TCRdb applied fastp at Q25 and MiXCR to the public reads, then kept only in-frame beta chains. CDR3 protein duplicates are merged, each entry listing the most common genes and DNA. The V and J calls shown here were made by TCRdb, not taken from the authors' results. The sample profile shows around 66,000 distinct CDR3 sequences; 6.3% of them were found once. The ten largest clonotypes hold 14% to 15% of the sample.

These data come from a study of spatial heterogeneity in lung cancer (dated by TCRdb to the late 2010s). Context from the whole study: Beta-chain transcripts were consistently detected in greater numbers than alpha-chain transcripts, which likely reflects a higher abundance of beta-chain transcripts. In the raw uncorrected reads, each unique combination of TCR and UMI appeared more than ten times on average. The study quantitatively compared TCR alpha and beta repertoires across multiple tumor regions, matched nontumor lung and blood in non-small cell lung cancer. Nonsynonymous mutation counts, determined by whole-exome sequencing of tumor tissue, were related to features of the TCR repertoire. At surgery, both alpha and beta chains were TCR-sequenced in about 200 tumor regions, fewer than 65 matched nontumor lung samples and around 50 PBMC samples. Study-wide conclusions, independent of this receptor: Ubiquitous expanded tumor TCRs were found in blood more often at tumor resection than at routine follow-up. Additional single-cell paired TCR alpha and beta sequencing was considered necessary to confirm, at a functional level, the hypothesis that regional TCRs recognize regional mutations.

This TCR derives from a female donor with early-stage non-small cell lung cancer. This material consisted of PBMCs, taken at surgery.

DNA sequence: TGTGCCAGCAGGGGGTTGGCTGAAAAACTGTTTTTT. It translates to CASRGLAEKLFF. The chain links TRBV28 with TRBJ1-4, with the identity of the D gene unclear. CDR1 MDHEN and CDR2 SYDVKM are derived from the germline V gene. Taken from cysteine to phenylalanine, the CDR3 has 12 residues. Left in the record is the CDR3 DNA by itself, 36 bases read in frame from the first base. The V end loses 6 bases and the J end loses 7 bases, and a stretch of 9 bases separates them.